A selection of T cell receptor beta chains follows, all from one sample in a study of Graves' ophthalmopathy and Graves' hyperthyroidism. TCRdb reprocessed the multiplex PCR reads with MiXCR, giving one entry per CDR3 protein. The repertoire consists of under 200,000 distinct CDR3 sequences, with roughly 37% occurring once and the leading ten covering around 5.8%. The specimen sequenced was peripheral blood. The source is a middle-aged woman with Graves' ophthalmopathy. The CDR3 runs from the conserved cysteine through the conserved F or W. Fields, in order: J gene, V gene, clone size, D gene, CDR3 DNA, CDR3 protein. D genes are given only for firm matches. Clone size, where shown, is once, few, many, or a class for clones that have expanded.

TRBJ2-7 TRBV7-2 - TRBD2 TGTGCCAGCAGCTGGGGCGGGGGTGGCTACGAGCAGTACTTC CASSWGGGGYEQYF
TRBJ2-2 TRBV6-2/TRBV6-3 many TRBD2 TGTGCCAGCAGTTACTCGGCGGGAGGGAACACCGGGGAGCTGTTTTTT CASSYSAGGNTGELFF
TRBJ1-1 TRBV27 many - TGTGCCAGCAGTTACCGTAAACTTGGCACTGAAGCTTTCTTT CASSYRKLGTEAFF
TRBJ2-7 TRBV29-1 - - TGCAGCGCCATGGAGCCACCCTACGAGCAGTACTTC CSAMEPPYEQYF
TRBJ2-2 TRBV12-3/TRBV12-4 many TRBD2 TGTGCCAGCAGTTTAGGGCCGGCGGGGGGCGCCGCCGGGGAGCTGTTTTTT CASSLGPAGGAAGELFF
TRBJ1-2 TRBV5-1 many - TGCGCCAGCAGTCGTGATGTACAGGTTAACTATGGCTACACCTTC CASSRDVQVNYGYTF
TRBJ2-7 TRBV5-1 - - TGCGCCAGCAGCTTCGGCGGGAACGAGCAGTACTTC CASSFGGNEQYF
TRBJ2-7 TRBV19 many TRBD2 TGTGCCAGTAGTTCGACTAGCGGGAGCTACGAGCAGTACTTC CASSSTSGSYEQYF
TRBJ2-7 TRBV15 many TRBD2 TGTGCCACGTCTACTAGCGGGAGCTCCTGCGAGCAGTACTTC CATSTSGSSCEQYF
TRBJ2-5 TRBV5-1 many TRBD1 TGCGCCAGCAGCCCCCCAACCACAGGGGCAGAGACCCAGTACTTC CASSPPTTGAETQYF
TRBJ1-2 TRBV11-2 many TRBD1 TGTGCCAGCAGCTTAGGGCGACAGGGAGGCTACACCTTC CASSLGRQGGYTF
TRBJ2-7 TRBV28 many TRBD2 TGTGCCAGCAGGCCCACTAGCGGACTCTCCTACGAGCAGTACTTC CASRPTSGLSYEQYF
TRBJ1-2 TRBV28 many - TGTGCCAGCAGGTCCATAGGTTATGGCTACACCTTC CASRSIGYGYTF
TRBJ1-1 TRBV19 many - TGTGCCAGTAGTATCTCCCGCGCATTGAACACTGAAGCTTTCTTT CASSISRALNTEAFF
TRBJ2-7 TRBV6-2/TRBV6-3 many - TGTGCCAGCAGTTACTCGGCCGGGATCTACGAGCAGTACTTC CASSYSAGIYEQYF
TRBJ1-2 TRBV12-3/TRBV12-4 many - TGTGCCAGCAGTCCCCTAGCAGCTAGCTATGGCTACACCTTC CASSPLAASYGYTF
TRBJ1-6 TRBV28 many - TGTGCCAGCAGTTTAGGGCAAGATTATAATTCACCCCTCCACTTT CASSLGQDYNSPLHF
TRBJ2-7 TRBV7-2 many - TGTGCCAGCAGCTCGACCGGGGCCCCCGGGCAGTACTTC CASSSTGAPGQYF
TRBJ1-6 TRBV6-1 - - TGTGCCAGCAGGATCTCAGTAGGGACGGGCAATTCACCCCTCCACTTT CASRISVGTGNSPLHF
TRBJ1-2 TRBV6-1 - TRBD1 TGTGCCAGCAGTGCTACAGGGGGCAACTATGGCTACACCTTC CASSATGGNYGYTF
TRBJ1-2 TRBV5-6 many - TGTGCCAGCAGCACCGGGACGGAATATGGCTACACCTTC CASSTGTEYGYTF
TRBJ2-2 TRBV25-1 once TRBD2 TGTGCCAGCAGTCCCCAAGGGCTAGCGGGAACCGCGGGGGACACCGGGGAGCTGTTTTTT CASSPQGLAGTAGDTGELFF
TRBJ1-1 TRBV6-1 - - TGTGCCAGCAGTGAAGAAGGGGGTTTTAGGGCTTTCTTT CASSEEGGFRAFF
TRBJ2-7 TRBV6-5 many TRBD1 TGTGCCAGCAGCGCGGGACAGGTGGCTTACGAGCAGTACTTC CASSAGQVAYEQYF
TRBJ2-5 TRBV15 many TRBD2 TGTGCCACCAGCAGAGATGGGCGGGAGGGCCCGGGGTTGGAGACCCAGTACTTC CATSRDGREGPGLETQYF
TRBJ2-3 TRBV11-2 - - TGTGCCAGCAGCTTAGGCGGGGCCCTCCCAGATACGCAGTATTTT CASSLGGALPDTQYF
TRBJ1-2 TRBV11-2 many - TGTGCCAGCAGCTTAGATCCGCAGTATGGCTACACCTTC CASSLDPQYGYTF
TRBJ1-1 TRBV28 many TRBD1 TGTGCCGGCAGCGCGGGACAGGGGGCTTTGACTGAAGCTTTCTTT CAGSAGQGALTEAFF
TRBJ1-5 TRBV4-1 - - TGCGCCAGCAGCCAGACAGGTGGCTCTAGCAATCAGCCCCAGCATTTT CASSQTGGSSNQPQHF
TRBJ1-2 TRBV6-5 many - TGTGCCAGCAGAGCTTTACAGGCCAATGGCTACACCTTC CASRALQANGYTF
TRBJ2-2 TRBV12-3/TRBV12-4 - - TGTGCCACTTCTACCGGGACCTCGATCACCGGGGAGCTGTTTTTT CATSTGTSITGELFF
TRBJ2-7 TRBV7-2 once - TGTGCCAGCAGCATTGCTCCAGCCCCCTACGAGCAGTACTTC CASSIAPAPYEQYF
TRBJ1-2 TRBV12-3/TRBV12-4 once - TGTGCCAGCAGCGCGAGCAAGAACTATGGCTACACCTTC CASSASKNYGYTF
TRBJ2-7 TRBV6-5 many - TGTGCCAGCAGTGACTCGGGGTACGAGCAGTACTTC CASSDSGYEQYF
TRBJ1-5 TRBV27 many - TGTGCCAGCAGTACAGGGCGGGGGAGCAATCAGCCCCAGCATTTT CASSTGRGSNQPQHF
TRBJ2-7 TRBV9 many - TGTGCCAGCAGCGCGGAAGCCGGGACACAGTACGAGCAGTACTTC CASSAEAGTQYEQYF
TRBJ2-7 TRBV6-5 many - TGTGCCAGCAGTTTCGGGAGAAGCTCCTACGAGCAGTACTTC CASSFGRSSYEQYF
TRBJ1-2 TRBV6-1 few - TGTGCCAGCAGTCAAGGGCGATGGGACGTCTATGGCTACACCTTC CASSQGRWDVYGYTF
TRBJ2-7 TRBV6-2/TRBV6-3 - - TGTGCCAGCACCGGAGCGCGAGGTGGGGGGTACGAGCAGTACTTC CASTGARGGGYEQYF
TRBJ1-1 TRBV20-1 many - TGCAGTGCTAGAGATCCAGGGAGGCCCACTGAAGCTTTCTTT CSARDPGRPTEAFF
TRBJ1-1 TRBV28 many - TGTGCCAGCAGTTTCGGGGGTTGGACTGAAGCTTTCTTT CASSFGGWTEAFF
TRBJ2-5 TRBV7-2 - - TGTGCCAGCAGCCCTCCGGAGACCCAGTACTTC CASSPPETQYF
TRBJ2-5 TRBV6-5 many TRBD1 TGTGCCAGCAGAAGGACAGGGATCAAAAAATCGGGAGAGACCCAGTACTTC CASRRTGIKKSGETQYF
TRBJ2-2 TRBV12-3/TRBV12-4 - TRBD1 TGTGCCAGCTCGATCAAACAGGGGGGAGGTGTAGAGCTGTTTTTT CASSIKQGGGVELFF
TRBJ2-7 TRBV6-1 - - TGTGCCAGCAAGAGGGGGGGGTCCTACGAGCAGTACTTC CASKRGGSYEQYF
TRBJ1-1 TRBV7-9 many - TGTGCCAGCAGCTTAGCTTCTAACAGGGCCGATGAAGCTTTCTTT CASSLASNRADEAFF
TRBJ1-3 TRBV11-2 - - TGTGCCAGCAGCACTACGAACACCATATATTTT CASSTTNTIYF
TRBJ1-2 TRBV13 many - TGTGCCAGCAGCAAAACGACAGCTAACTATGGCTACACCTTC CASSKTTANYGYTF
TRBJ2-7 TRBV28 many - TGTGCCAGCAGTTCCCACGAGCAGTACTTC CASSSHEQYF
TRBJ1-1 TRBV6-1 many - TGTGCCAGCAGTGAATGGGCACCGGGGAACACTGAAGCTTTCTTT CASSEWAPGNTEAFF
TRBJ2-2 TRBV7-8 - - TGTGCCAGCAGCTTAGCACGAACGAACACCGGGGAGCTGTTTTTT CASSLARTNTGELFF